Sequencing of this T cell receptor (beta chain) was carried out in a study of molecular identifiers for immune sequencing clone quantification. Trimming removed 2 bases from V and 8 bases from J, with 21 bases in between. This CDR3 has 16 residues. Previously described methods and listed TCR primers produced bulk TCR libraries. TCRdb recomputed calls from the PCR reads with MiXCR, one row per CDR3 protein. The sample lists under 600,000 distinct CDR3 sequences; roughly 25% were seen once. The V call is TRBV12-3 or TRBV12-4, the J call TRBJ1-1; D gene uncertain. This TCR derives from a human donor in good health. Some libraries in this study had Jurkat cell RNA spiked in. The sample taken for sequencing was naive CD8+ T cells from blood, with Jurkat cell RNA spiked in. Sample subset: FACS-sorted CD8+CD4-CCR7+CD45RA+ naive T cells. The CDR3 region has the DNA TGTGCCAGCAGTTTATCCCAACTACCCGGGTTCGTCGAAGCTTTCTTT. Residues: CASSLSQLPGFVEAFF.